This T cell receptor (beta chain) was observed in a study of blood T cell repertoires in COVID-19. Background on the study: Both acute and convalescent COVID-19 samples were obtained from the United States, Italy and Spain. The cDNA or gDNA used as material had been derived from T cells, B-cell-depleted T cells, or PBMCs.

V lost 5 bases to trimming and J lost 2 bases, with 10 bases between them. The germline CDR1 and CDR2 sequences are LNHDA and SQIVND (reference sequence). There are 13 residues in the CDR3. Authors' processing steps: By means of reference gene primer amplification, nucleated cell counts were estimated. Data came from immunoSEQ multiplex PCR; TCRdb stores just in-frame clones and leaves some out. Clonal size and the V and J genes are those of that table, whereas D and trimming came from the DNA. The repertoire holds 30,000 to 40,000 clones, with approximately 85% as singletons. This sequence joins TRBV19 and TRBJ2-7; D call uncertain. This clonotype was sampled from a human donor in a cohort sampled during active COVID-19. The source material was peripheral blood. The CDR3: CASSAPSAYEQYF. CDR3 DNA: TGTGCCAGTAGTGCCCCGAGCGCCTACGAGCAGTACTTC.